This paragraph reports one T cell receptor beta chain. Antigen: not known. The donors were in the approximately 110-subject validation cohort; that cohort was separate from the approximately 700-subject first cohort. These data are taken from a study of cytomegalovirus exposure and HLA in healthy donors. Notes on the study in general: The study listed some 160 cytomegalovirus-associated TCR beta chains. Many donors shared some public TCRs, even though most TCR sequences were rare. Reported performance of the classifier showed diagnosis of cytomegalovirus status with high specificity and sensitivity.

Here immunoSEQ multiplex PCR was the method, and the copy in TCRdb shows in-frame clones only, minus some. The profile shows about 200,000 clones, around 87% of them singletons. Losses at the gene ends were 6 bases for V and 9 bases for J; bases not matched to a gene: 17. CDR1 is MGHDK, CDR2 SYGVNS, per germline. The CDR3 length is 16 residues. The chain carries TRBV25-1 and TRBJ2-1, with 7 bases matching TRBD2. This TCR came from a woman in her late teens or twenties in good health and CMV-seropositive. Input material: PBMCs. The chain's CDR3 is CASSASGTWKPTEQFF. The CDR3 DNA follows: TGTGCCAGCAGCGCCAGCGGGACTTGGAAACCCACTGAGCAGTTCTTC.